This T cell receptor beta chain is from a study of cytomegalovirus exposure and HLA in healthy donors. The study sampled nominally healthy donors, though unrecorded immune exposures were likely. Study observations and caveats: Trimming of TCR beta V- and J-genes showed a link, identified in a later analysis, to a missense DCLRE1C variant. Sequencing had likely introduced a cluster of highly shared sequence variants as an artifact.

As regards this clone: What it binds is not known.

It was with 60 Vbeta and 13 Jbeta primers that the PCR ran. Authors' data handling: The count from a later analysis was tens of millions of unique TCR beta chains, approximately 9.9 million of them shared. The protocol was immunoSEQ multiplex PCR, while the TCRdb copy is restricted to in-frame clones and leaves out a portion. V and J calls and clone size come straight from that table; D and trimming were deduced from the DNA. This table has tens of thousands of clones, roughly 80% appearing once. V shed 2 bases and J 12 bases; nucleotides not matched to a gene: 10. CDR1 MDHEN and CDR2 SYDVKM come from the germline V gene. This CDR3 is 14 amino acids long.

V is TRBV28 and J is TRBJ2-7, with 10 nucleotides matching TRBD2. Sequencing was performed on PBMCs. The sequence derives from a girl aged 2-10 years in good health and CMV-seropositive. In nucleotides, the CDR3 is TGTGCCAGCAGTTTAGCGCTAGCGGGGGTCACGCGGTACTTC. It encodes CASSLALAGVTRYF.